This T cell receptor beta chain was identified during a study of cytomegalovirus exposure and HLA in healthy donors. The study's findings and limits: Several V segments, TRBV6-2 and TRBV6-3 among them, could not be told apart and were dropped. Reports described diagnosis of cytomegalovirus status by the classifier as highly specific and sensitive. There were around 160 TCR beta chains listed as cytomegalovirus-associated.

Turning to this clone: Its specificity is unknown.

This CDR3 contains 13 residues. V shed 0 bases and J shed 6 bases, with 9 bases lying between them. Germline V gene lookup returns CDR1 LNHNV and CDR2 YYDKDF (reference sequence). The PCR contained 60 Vbeta and 13 Jbeta primers. Profiling relied on immunoSEQ multiplex PCR, and the TCRdb table lists in-frame clones only, not all of them. The top ten clones hold about 5.7% of a sample with around 100,000 clones, 60% to 85% of them seen once. The receptor was derived from a woman aged 18 to 35 in good health and CMV-seropositive. The V and J genes are TRBV15 and TRBJ2-7; D gene unclear. The sample comprised PBMCs. This chain's CDR3 is CATSRDSPLEQYF. The CDR3 DNA reads TGTGCCACCAGCAGAGATTCCCCCCTCGAGCAGTACTTC.